This TCR beta chain is from a study of CD8 T cells in ankylosing spondylitis. Germline V gene sequence: CDR1 KGHSH, CDR2 LQKENI. V was shortened by 2 bases and J by 1 base, with 8 bases between the two germline ends. The CDR3 loop spans 14 amino acids. Each CDR3 protein gets one entry after TCRdb re-called the 5' RACE reads with MiXCR. The sample has 100,000 to 150,000 distinct CDR3 sequences, approximately 10% seen once. This clonotype has a handful of counts. The V call is TRBV18, the J call TRBJ1-1; the D gene is possibly TRBD1 (6 bases). The specimen sequenced was blood, either unsorted or a sorted T cell fraction (not recorded which). The origin of this receptor is a male donor with ankylosing spondylitis or in good health (not recorded which). Written as DNA, the CDR3 is TGTGCCAGCTCACCAAGGACAGAGAACACTGAAGCTTTCTTT. Protein product: CASSPRTENTEAFF.